Below, 19 T cell receptor beta chains from the same sample are listed, as sequenced in a study of blood T cell repertoires in COVID-19. The data were produced by immunoSEQ multiplex PCR, yet TCRdb's version contains in-frame clones alone and is incomplete. The repertoire consists of a few hundred thousand clones, with roughly 86% occurring once and the leading ten covering 1% to 1.5%. Input material: PBMCs or T cells enriched from blood (not recorded which). The receptor set was obtained from a man aged 25-40 years who had recovered from COVID-19.

V gene TRBV10-1 combines with J gene TRBJ1-6; 7 bases align to TRBD1. J gave up 6 bases and V 0 bases, and 2 bases lay outside the gene matches. The CDR3 is 15 amino acids. The germline gives CDR1 WNHNN, CDR2 SYGVQD (reference sequence). The CDR3 nucleotides read TGCGCCAGCAGTGAGTCCCACAGGGGTAATTCACCCCTCCACTTT. It encodes CASSESHRGNSPLHF.

The chain carries TRBV13 and TRBJ2-6; D might be TRBD1 (6 bases). Germline lookup yields CDR1 PRHDT and CDR2 FYEKMQ (reference sequence). The V end lost 4 bases, the J end lost 0 bases, and 10 bases lay between the germline ends. CDR3 length: 16 amino acids. As DNA, the CDR3 is TGTGCCAGCAGCTATCAGGGGATCTCTGGGGCCAACGTCCTGACTTTC. Its protein is CASSYQGISGANVLTF. Full variable domain (remainder filled in from reference TRBV13 and TRBJ2-6): AAGVIQSPRHLIKEKRETATLKCYPIPRHDTVYWYQQGPGQDPQFLISFYEKMQSDKGSIPDRFSAQQFSDYHSELNMSSLELGDSALYFCASSYQGISGANVLTFGAGSRLTVL.

The CDR3 loop is CASSGSVNSNQPQHF. CDR3 bases: TGTGCCAGCAGTGGCAGCGTTAATAGCAATCAGCCCCAGCATTTT. The V gene is TRBV2, the J gene TRBJ1-5; no clear D gene. V was shortened by 4 bases and J by 0 bases, with 10 bases between the two germline ends. Germline V CDR1 and CDR2: SNHLY, FYNNEI. The CDR3 totals 15 residues.

The sample holds one count of this clone. The J gene is TRBJ2-7, the V gene TRBV13; 7 bases fit TRBD1. Germline loops: CDR1 PRHDT, CDR2 FYEKMQ (reference sequence). J lost 4 bases, V lost 5 bases, and 5 bases had no gene match. The CDR3 runs 13 residues. This CDR3 reads CASSARQGYEQYF. The DNA for the CDR3 is TGTGCCAGCAGCGCCAGACAGGGTTACGAGCAGTACTTC.

V is TRBV24-1 and J is TRBJ2-2; tentatively, D is TRBD2 (6 bases). Trimming took 5 bases from V and 7 from J, leaving 13 bases between them. Germline CDR1 KGHDR, CDR2 SFDVKD. This CDR3 comprises 14 residues. The CDR3 sequence is CATSAGGWLGELFF. For the CDR3, the DNA is TGTGCCACCAGTGCCGGAGGGTGGCTCGGGGAGCTGTTTTTT.

This clone was picked up one time. J is TRBJ2-3 and V is TRBV19, with 9 bases matching TRBD1. The germline V gene encodes CDR1 LNHDA and CDR2 SQIVND (reference sequence). The CDR3 spans 18 residues. V dropped 5 bases and J dropped 0; count of bases not matched to a gene: 12. The CDR3 loop is CASSPGAQGTGSTDTQYF. CDR3 nucleotide sequence: TGTGCCAGTAGTCCCGGAGCACAAGGGACAGGGAGCACAGATACGCAGTATTTT.

CDR3: CASSVAGTANTGELFF. The CDR3 DNA reads TGTGCCAGCAGCGTAGCCGGGACAGCAAACACCGGGGAGCTGTTTTTT. The V and J genes are TRBV9 and TRBJ2-2; the match to TRBD1 covers 7 bases. J gave up 2 bases and V 0 bases, and 4 bases lay outside the gene matches. Looked up from germline, CDR1 is SGDLS and CDR2 is YYNGEE. The length of the CDR3 is 16 residues.

The V call is TRBV4-3, the J call TRBJ1-4; 9 bases match TRBD1. Per germline, CDR1 LGHNA and CDR2 YSLEER. The CDR3 consists of 15 residues. V was pared by 4 bases and J by 8 bases, with 8 bases of the junction left unmatched. The CDR3 spells CASSPGMGTGEKLFF. DNA of the CDR3: TGCGCCAGCAGCCCGGGGATGGGGACAGGGGAAAAACTGTTTTTT.

This chain connects TRBV5-1 to TRBJ2-7; TRBD1 agrees at 8 bases. V shed 6 bases, J shed 4 bases, and the junction held 9 bases outside the gene matches. This CDR3 comprises 14 residues. Germline CDR1 and CDR2: SGHRS and YFSETQ. CDR3 loop: CASTDRGGVYEQYF. DNA for the CDR3: TGCGCCAGCACCGACAGGGGAGGAGTGTACGAGCAGTACTTC.

CDR3 nucleotide sequence: TGTGCCAGCATCCCGTCTGCCGGGCAGGGGAAACGCAATCAGCCCCAGCATTTT. Its translation: CASIPSAGQGKRNQPQHF. The J gene is TRBJ1-5, the V gene TRBV28, with D maybe TRBD1 (6 bases). V dropped 7 bases and J dropped 2 bases, with 24 bases sitting between them. This CDR3 contains 18 residues. Looked up from germline, CDR1 is MDHEN and CDR2 is SYDVKM.

V usage is TRBV30 and J usage is TRBJ2-1; D is perhaps TRBD2 (5 bases). This CDR3 is built from 14 residues. Trimming took 2 bases from V and 6 from J, leaving 14 bases between them. Germline V gene sequence: CDR1 GTSNPN, CDR2 SVGIG (reference sequence). CDR3 coding DNA: TGTGCCTGGAGTATCGCTAGCTCCACCAATGAGCAGTTCTTC. Encoded protein: CAWSIASSTNEQFF.

This clone was seen more than once but under ten times. The chain recombines TRBV14 with TRBJ1-1, with D possibly being TRBD1 (6 bases). The CDR3 has 15 amino acids. Per germline, CDR1 SGHDN and CDR2 FVKESK. Trimming shortened V by 4 bases and J by 1 base, and 13 bases separated the two germline ends. The CDR3 sequence: CASSRRTDPNTEAFF. CDR3 DNA sequence: TGTGCCAGCAGCCGCCGGACAGACCCGAACACTGAAGCTTTCTTT.

The rearrangement joins TRBV7-9 to TRBJ2-5; the match to TRBD1 covers 11 bases. V trimming: 6 bases; J trimming: 5 bases; junction bases outside the gene matches: 11. Per germline, CDR1 SEHNR and CDR2 FQNEAQ (reference sequence). This CDR3 spans 16 amino acids. The CDR3 region is CASRLPGQGVRETQYF. The DNA of the CDR3 is TGTGCCAGCAGGTTACCGGGACAGGGGGTAAGGGAGACCCAGTACTTC. Looking up the rest from reference TRBV7-9 and TRBJ2-5 gives the full variable domain: DTGVSQNPRHKITKRGQNVTFRCDPISEHNRLYWYRQTLGQGPEFLTYFQNEAQLEKSRLLSDRFSAERPKGSFSTLEIQRTEQGDSAMYLCASRLPGQGVRETQYFGPGTRLLVL.

The gene calls are TRBV12-3 or TRBV12-4 and TRBJ1-2; no reliable D call. V was trimmed by 5 bases and J by 5 bases, leaving 12 bases between them. CDR3 length equals 13 residues. CDR3 sequence (DNA): TGTGCCAGCAGTCCCTTCCGGGAGTATGGCTACACCTTC. This translates into CASSPFREYGYTF.

The V gene is TRBV3-1 (or the pseudogene TRBV3-2), the J gene TRBJ2-3; D is possibly TRBD2 (7 bases). The ends were cut back, 4 bases at V and 1 base at J, with 15 bases in the middle. The CDR3 sequence is 16 residues long. CDR1 LGHDT and CDR2 YNNKEL come from the germline V gene (reference sequence). Here the CDR3 reads CASSPRPGGRTDTQYF. CDR3 coding DNA: TGTGCCAGCAGCCCCCGCCCGGGGGGCCGCACAGATACGCAGTATTTT.

This chain connects TRBV9 to TRBJ2-7; D unresolved. This CDR3 has 14 amino acids. Trimming removed 3 bases from V and 4 bases from J, with 14 bases in between. Germline CDR1 reads SGDLS; CDR2 reads YYNGEE. The CDR3: CASSAHRLPYEQYF. For the CDR3, the DNA is TGTGCCAGCAGCGCTCACCGACTGCCGTACGAGCAGTACTTC.

The chain has TRBV5-8 and TRBJ1-2; 11 bases map to TRBD1. This CDR3 has 15 amino acids. With 6 bases clipped from V and 0 bases from J, the junction kept 4 bases outside the gene matches. From germline, CDR1 is SGHTS and CDR2 YDEGEE. The CDR3 region is CASTRGQGANYGYTF. CDR3 DNA: TGTGCCAGCACCAGGGGACAGGGGGCTAACTATGGCTACACCTTC.

The table lists this clone with a count of one. The rearrangement uses TRBV7-9 and TRBJ2-7; a weak D match, TRBD1 (5 bases). Germline loops: CDR1 SEHNR, CDR2 FQNEAQ (reference sequence). Trimming shortened V by 6 bases and J by 6 bases, and 15 bases separated the two germline ends. There are 13 residues in the CDR3. CDR3 coding DNA: TGTGCCAGCAGGCTAGGGCCAGGGCCCGAGCAGTACTTC. Its protein product is CASRLGPGPEQYF.

The V gene is TRBV6-5, the J gene TRBJ1-1, with TRBD1 matching 10 bases. Germline V gives CDR1 MNHEY, CDR2 SVGAGI. The J segment lost 11 bases and the V segment lost 6 bases, leaving 12 bases of the junction unmatched. CDR3 length equals 14 residues. The CDR3 loop is CASRRTRTGGIAFF. The CDR3 DNA is TGTGCCAGCAGACGTACCAGGACAGGGGGAATTGCTTTCTTT.